This passage covers 16 T cell receptor beta chains from one sample sequenced in a study of identifying expanded T cells in peripheral blood. Sequenced by immunoSEQ multiplex PCR; TCRdb stores in-frame clones only, minus some. This repertoire shows 120,000 or so clones, around four fifths found once; its top ten account for 3.3%. Sequences were obtained from blood. The receptors derive from a person between 18 and 70 years old in good health.

The chain links TRBV7-9 to TRBJ1-3; TRBD1 agrees at 7 bases. Germline V gene sequence: CDR1 SEHNR, CDR2 FQNEAQ (reference sequence). The length of the CDR3 is 16 residues. After removal of 7 bases from V and 0 bases from J, the junction contained 9 bases not matched to a gene. Written as DNA, the CDR3 is TGTGCCAGCATCCCAGGGGGGCAGACCTCTGGAAACACCATATATTTT. Translated, it gives CASIPGGQTSGNTIYF.

CDR3 sequence reads: CASSQDRVYGYTF. The CDR3 bases are TGTGCCAGCAGCCAAGACAGGGTCTATGGCTACACCTTC. V gene TRBV14 combines with J gene TRBJ1-2; possibly TRBD1 for D (5 bases). This CDR3 is built from 13 residues. V lost 0 bases, J lost 4 bases, and 6 bases lay in between. Germline CDR1 is SGHDN and CDR2 is FVKESK.

J is TRBJ1-2 and V is TRBV13; 10 nucleotides match TRBD1. CDR3 length equals 18 residues. After removal of 5 bases from V and 8 bases from J, the junction contained 20 bases not matched to a gene. The germline CDR1 and CDR2 sequences are PRHDT and FYEKMQ (reference sequence). The CDR3 DNA reads as TGTGCCAGCAGCGCCGCCGGGACAGGGGAACTGGGTCCGGGGGGCTACACCTTC. As protein: CASSAAGTGELGPGGYTF.

A word on this clone: One end of the junction varies from germline; a read error may be responsible. The chain joins TRBV7-9 to TRBJ1-2; tentative D call: TRBD1 (6 bases). CDR3 length equals 14 residues. Germline loops: CDR1 SEHNR, CDR2 FQNEAQ (reference sequence). The CDR3 protein is CASSLEYREGWLSF. The CDR3 DNA sequence: TGTGCCAGCAGCTTAGAGTACAGGGAGGGATGGTTGTCCTTC.

This chain links TRBV5-8 with TRBJ1-1, with no clear D. This CDR3 spans 13 amino acids. V shed 7 bases and J shed 6 bases, with 16 bases lying between them. Germline assignment: CDR1 SGHTS and CDR2 YDEGEE. The CDR3 loop reads CASGVFSGAEAFF. DNA of the CDR3: TGTGCCAGCGGCGTCTTCAGCGGTGCTGAAGCTTTCTTT.

The CDR3 nucleotides read TGTGCCAGCAGTGAGGTCTACGAGCAGTACTTC. Translation gives CASSEVYEQYF. The chain links TRBV2 to TRBJ2-7; D is unclear. V gave up 3 bases and J gave up 3 bases, with 3 bases separating them. Germline V CDR1 and CDR2: SNHLY, FYNNEI. The CDR3 runs 11 residues.

The gene calls are TRBV14 and TRBJ2-3; D is perhaps TRBD2 (6 bases). The V end lost 1 base, the J end lost 2 bases, and 10 bases lay between the germline ends. CDR3 length equals 15 residues. Germline values: CDR1 SGHDN, CDR2 FVKESK. The chain's CDR3 is CASSQGGGITDTQYF. CDR3 in DNA: TGTGCCAGCAGCCAAGGCGGAGGGATCACAGATACGCAGTATTTT.

The CDR3 loop is CSVEKGANTEAFF. CDR3 coding DNA: TGCAGCGTTGAAAAGGGTGCGAACACTGAAGCTTTCTTT. This chain links TRBV29-1 with TRBJ1-1, with D unclear. Trimming pared 2 bases from V and 1 base from J, leaving 8 bases between. This CDR3 spans 13 amino acids. Germline assignment: CDR1 SQVTM and CDR2 ANQGSEA. The full variable domain, rest sourced from reference TRBV29-1 and TRBJ1-1, is SAVISQKPSRDICQRGTSLTIQCQVDSQVTMMFWYRQQPGQSLTLIATANQGSEATYESGFVIDKFPISRPNLTFSTLTVSNMSPEDSSIYLCSVEKGANTEAFFGQGTRLTVV.

The genes are TRBV2 and TRBJ1-2, with a tentative D call TRBD1 (6 bases). The CDR3 spans 16 residues. V lost 6 bases, J lost 6 bases, and 23 bases lay in between. From germline, CDR1 is SNHLY and CDR2 FYNNEI. The CDR3: CASRVSGQTKANGYTF. In DNA form, the CDR3 reads TGTGCCAGCAGGGTATCCGGACAGACGAAGGCTAATGGCTACACCTTC.

V gene TRBV5-4 combines with J gene TRBJ1-1; perhaps TRBD1 as D (6 bases). CDR1 and CDR2 from the germline V gene are SGHNT and YYREEE (reference sequence). The CDR3 covers 11 residues. Trimming shortened V by 3 bases and J by 10 bases, and 10 bases separated the two germline ends. The CDR3 protein is CASSSGTSAFF. The CDR3 nucleotides read TGTGCCAGCAGCTCCGGGACATCAGCTTTCTTT.

The V call is TRBV7-9, the J call TRBJ1-6; D not resolved. The CDR3 totals 13 residues. Trimming took off 1 base at V and 7 bases at J, with 5 bases between the two ends. Per the germline V gene, CDR1 is SEHNR and CDR2 is FQNEAQ (reference sequence). The CDR3: CASSLEGNSPLHF. DNA for the CDR3: TGTGCCAGCAGCTTAGAGGGAAATTCACCCCTCCACTTT.

The V and J genes are TRBV12-1 and TRBJ2-5; the table names TRBD2, a call not compared with the DNA. TRBV12-1 is given as a pseudogene. The CDR3 length is 15 residues. This CDR3 reads CASTRREGSQETQYF. The CDR3 DNA reads as TGTGCCAGCACCCGTCGGGAAGGAAGCCAAGAGACCCAGTACTTC.

The rearrangement uses TRBV5-6 and TRBJ2-5, with D maybe TRBD2 (5 bases). With 2 bases removed from V and 3 bases from J, the gap between germline ends came to 14 bases. Germline V CDR1 and CDR2: SGHDT, YYEEEE. The length of the CDR3 is 15 residues. The CDR3 spells CASSFGTAGEETQYF. The CDR3, as DNA: TGTGCCAGCAGCTTCGGAACGGCCGGGGAAGAGACCCAGTACTTC. The full variable domain, rest sourced from reference TRBV5-6 and TRBJ2-5, is DAGVTQSPTHLIKTRGQQVTLRCSPKSGHDTVSWYQQALGQGPQFIFQYYEEEERQRGNFPDRFSGHQFPNYSSELNVNALLLGDSALYLCASSFGTAGEETQYFGPGTRLLVL.

This sequence joins TRBV6-5 and TRBJ2-7; tentative D call: TRBD2 (5 bases). This CDR3 comprises 15 residues. CDR1 and CDR2 (germline): MNHEY, SVGAGI. V lost 2 bases and J lost 0, with 11 bases in between. The DNA for the CDR3 is TGTGCCAGCAGTTACGAGGGAAGTGGCTCCTACGAGCAGTACTTC. Its protein is CASSYEGSGSYEQYF.

This clone occurred many times. The chain couples TRBV30 to TRBJ1-2; D may be TRBD1 (5 bases). Looked up from germline, CDR1 is GTSNPN and CDR2 is SVGIG (reference sequence). The V end was cut by 2 bases, the J end by 4 bases, with 14 bases between. The CDR3 is 14 amino acids. This CDR3 reads CAWSSGDGFYGYTF. The CDR3 DNA follows: TGTGCCTGGAGTAGCGGGGACGGCTTCTATGGCTACACCTTC.

V usage is TRBV29-1 and J usage is TRBJ2-7, with 9 positions matching TRBD1. V was clipped by 4 bases and J by 3 bases; unmatched bases: 4. The V gene's germline CDR1 is SQVTM and CDR2 ANQGSEA. The CDR3 sequence is 13 residues long. As DNA, the CDR3 is TGCAGCGTTGGACAGGGGGGTAGCTACGAGCAGTACTTC. It yields the protein CSVGQGGSYEQYF.